This T cell receptor (beta chain) was found in a study of blood T cell repertoires in COVID-19. The table came from immunoSEQ multiplex PCR; TCRdb's copy has only in-frame clones and leaves some out. The profile shows tens of thousands of clones, roughly 80% of them singletons. The junction had 7 bases not matched to a gene; V was cut back by 5 bases and J by 6 bases. The CDR3 totals 15 residues. Germline V CDR1 and CDR2: WNHNN, SYGVQD (reference sequence). V and J are TRBV10-1 and TRBJ2-2, with 9 bases fitting TRBD1. The TCR originated in a man aged 25-40 years with COVID-19, enrolled during active disease. Sequences were obtained from peripheral blood. The CDR3 loop reads CASSPGQGRSGELFF. The CDR3 DNA reads as TGCGCCAGCAGTCCGGGACAGGGAAGATCCGGGGAGCTGTTTTTT.